The source of this T cell receptor beta chain is a study of blood T cell repertoires in COVID-19. Profiled with immunoSEQ multiplex PCR; TCRdb holds only in-frame clones, not every one. Of over 55,000 clones listed, approximately 83% were seen once; the top ten hold approximately 8.9%. The sample was peripheral blood. This TCR derives from an elderly man with COVID-19, enrolled during active disease.

The CDR3 loop is CASSSPRFGNTEAFF. The DNA of the CDR3 is TGTGCCAGCAGCTCACCTCGGTTTGGGAACACTGAAGCTTTCTTT. The rearrangement joins TRBV7-9 to TRBJ1-1; D gene ambiguous. The V gene's germline CDR1 is SEHNR and CDR2 FQNEAQ (reference sequence). The ends were cut back, 4 bases at V and 1 base at J, with 13 bases in the middle. The length of the CDR3 is 15 residues.